Below are 9 T cell receptor beta chains sequenced from a single sample in a study of shared clonotypes between healthy human individuals. TCRdb's table, derived via immunoSEQ multiplex PCR, lists solely in-frame clones and lacks some. The sample includes about 640,000 clones, about two thirds of them seen just once. The sample comprised memory CD4+ T cells sorted from blood. Subset denoted: CD45RA-negative fraction. Every receptor here comes from a woman in her 30s in good health.

The CDR3 region is CASSAGLAGYNEQFF. CDR3 sequence (DNA): TGTGCCAGCAGCGCGGGACTAGCGGGATACAATGAGCAGTTCTTC. The chain is built from TRBV7-9 and TRBJ2-1, with 13 bases identical to TRBD2. Germline values: CDR1 SEHNR, CDR2 FQNEAQ (reference sequence). This CDR3 comprises 15 residues. V dropped 5 bases and J dropped 4; count of bases not matched to a gene: 2.

This clone appeared a few times. The V call is TRBV29-1, the J call TRBJ2-7, with D possibly being TRBD1 (6 bases). V was clipped by 5 bases and J by 4 bases, with 9 bases between them. CDR3 length: 11 amino acids. CDR1 and CDR2 (germline): SQVTM, ANQGSEA. The CDR3 loop is CSVHTGYEQYF. The CDR3 DNA is TGCAGCGTTCACACAGGGTACGAGCAGTACTTC.

The chain links TRBV19 to TRBJ2-5; TRBD1 matches at 9 bases. Germline V gives CDR1 LNHDA, CDR2 SQIVND (reference sequence). The V gene end was trimmed by 5 bases and the J gene end by 5 bases; junction bases not matched to a gene: 15. This CDR3 has 17 amino acids. CDR3 in DNA: TGTGCCAGTAGTCCCGCCTTAGGGACAGGGCCTCGGGAGACCCAGTACTTC. This codes for CASSPALGTGPRETQYF.

V is TRBV5-1 and J is TRBJ1-3, with a weak D call TRBD1 (5 bases). Germline CDR1 reads SGHRS; CDR2 reads YFSETQ. The CDR3 length is 16 residues. The V end lost 0 bases, the J end lost 2 bases, and 12 bases lay between the germline ends. The CDR3 sequence is CASSLGLEGTGNTIYF. In DNA form, the CDR3 reads TGCGCCAGCAGCTTGGGACTCGAGGGGACTGGAAACACCATATATTTT.

The count of this clone is one. CDR3 coding DNA: TGCGCCAGCAGCGGGGCAAGGGGGATGGACAATGAGCAGTTCTTC. Translated: CASSGARGMDNEQFF. The V and J genes are TRBV5-1 and TRBJ2-1, with D tentatively TRBD1 (6 bases). V was clipped by 4 bases and J by 5 bases, with 16 bases between them. The CDR3 is made up of 15 amino acids. CDR1 is SGHRS, CDR2 YFSETQ, per germline.

This clone occurred a few times. The chain joins TRBV2 to TRBJ1-2; D is unclear. From germline, CDR1 is SNHLY and CDR2 FYNNEI. The CDR3 is 11 residues long. V was clipped by 6 bases and J by 5 bases, with 7 bases between them. CDR3 loop: CASRAGYGYTF. The DNA of the CDR3 is TGTGCCAGCAGGGCGGGGTATGGCTACACCTTC.

The chain joins TRBV14 to TRBJ2-5; either TRBD1 or TRBD2 may fit D (6 bases each). Deletions cut 4 bases from V and 5 bases from J, with 20 bases between. The CDR3 sequence is 16 residues long. Germline values: CDR1 SGHDN, CDR2 FVKESK. The CDR3 DNA reads as TGTGCCAGCAGCCCCCTCTCAGGGGACTGGGAGGAGACCCAGTACTTC. Residues: CASSPLSGDWEETQYF.

In DNA form, the CDR3 reads TGTGCCAGCAGACCCGACAGGGGATGGTTTCCGAATCAGCCCCAGCATTTT. Protein: CASRPDRGWFPNQPQHF. J is TRBJ1-5 and V is TRBV28; 8 bases align to TRBD1. The CDR3 loop spans 17 amino acids. Germline CDR1 MDHEN, CDR2 SYDVKM. V lost 6 bases to trimming and J lost 4 bases; unmatched junction nucleotides: 14.

CDR3 sequence reads: CASSYLTVTDTQYF. The CDR3 region has the DNA TGTGCCAGCAGTTACCTCACAGTCACAGATACGCAGTATTTT. The chain combines TRBV6-6 with TRBJ2-3; D gene uncertain. Germline V CDR1 and CDR2: MNHNY, SVGAGI (reference sequence). Deletions cut 2 bases from V and 2 bases from J, with 8 bases between. The CDR3 totals 14 residues.